This entry describes one TCR beta chain. The specificity of this receptor is unknown. The sample originates from a study of T cells expressing NK-cell markers (dated by TCRdb to 2018 to 2021). With respect to the entire study: In sorted CD3+CD56+NKG2C+, CD3+CD56+NKG2C- and CD3+CD56-NKG2C+ T-cell subsets from about eight donors, TCR beta-chain repertoires were profiled. Among the eight sequenced donors, seven were HCMV-seropositive and one was HCMV-seronegative. The study sequenced eight donors, all healthy volunteers chosen at random: three men and five women. Sequencing of the libraries produced 2 x 150 bp reads on Illumina HiSeq 2000/2500, MiSeq or NextSeq. Results the study describes overall, beyond this receptor: Whether the expanded NKG2C-expressing T cell clones were specific for HCMV antigens remained unclear. Those dominant clonotypes were again the most abundant among CD3+CD56-NKG2C+ cells in a handful of donors, at roughly 25-65%. For about 6 donors, the dominant CD3+CD56+NKG2C+ clonotypes were among the top 10 CD8+ clonotypes and accounted for roughly 1.0-7.5% of CD8+ T cells.

HCMV-specific IgG was detected in serum with a commercial ELISA kit to determine HCMV serostatus. Ficoll density gradient centrifugation was used to isolate peripheral blood mononuclear cells from blood. Reading from cysteine to phenylalanine, the CDR3 counts 14 amino acids. DNA is not recorded here. Via the germline V gene (reference sequence), CDR1 is WNHNN and CDR2 SYGVQD. TCRdb shows the sequencer as Illumina HiSeq 2000. The TCR beta cDNA libraries were made using 5'RACE template switching, a step that added both a universal primer site and unique molecular identifiers. cDNA synthesis was primed from the TCR beta constant segment and was followed by two successive PCR amplification steps. Regarding the original processing steps: MIGEC was used to demultiplex reads and group the reads by UMI, and MiTCR was used to assemble and quantify clonotypes. To remove erroneous sequences, TCR cDNA sequences were retained only when supported by two or more reads. The tcR package was used for downstream repertoire analysis, with clonotypes matched between fractions based on CDR3 nucleotide sequence plus V segment. VDJmatch was used to annotate antigen specificity against VDJdb, with one amino acid substitution allowed in CDR3. Following TCRdb reprocessing, every CDR3 protein sequence forms one entry, and DNA is not provided. The V and J calls were not made by the authors but by TCRdb's processing. This sample's table carries approximately 150,000 distinct CDR3 sequences. Approximately 12% of the sample comes from the top ten.

Material for sequencing was blood T cells: a sorted CD56 or NKG2C T cell subset, CD4+ or CD8+ T cells, or bulk PBMC T cells (not recorded which). The chain was built from TRBV10-1 and TRBJ2-1; TCRdb selects TRBD2, and the lack of DNA leaves this call unchecked. This receptor was taken from a young man in good health. Donor details come from another sample of the same person, matched by shared clones. The CDR3 amino acid sequence is: CASSDSGRGDEQFF.